Shown below are 3 T cell receptor beta chains from a single sample sequenced in a study of cytotoxic CD8 clonotypes in ibrutinib-treated CLL. TCRdb's table, derived via immunoSEQ multiplex PCR, lists solely in-frame clones and lacks some. The sample consists of approximately 300,000 clones, approximately 80% of them appearing once. Sequenced here: PBMCs, sampled before ibrutinib treatment. The receptors were sampled from a human donor with chronic lymphocytic leukemia.

The chain links TRBV5-4 to TRBJ2-7; 13 nucleotides match TRBD2. With 3 bases clipped from V and 4 bases from J, the junction kept 4 bases outside the gene matches. This CDR3 comprises 15 residues. Germline loops: CDR1 SGHNT, CDR2 YYREEE (reference sequence). Written as DNA, the CDR3 is TGTGCCAGCAGCTCGGGACTAGCGGGGTTTTACGAGCAGTACTTC. Translated, it gives CASSSGLAGFYEQYF.

This rearrangement joins TRBV5-4 to TRBJ1-4; D is uncertain. This CDR3 is 14 amino acids long. Germline-derived CDR1 and CDR2 are SGHNT and YYREEE (reference sequence). Trimming stripped 4 bases from V and 4 bases from J, with 11 bases between. The CDR3 region is CASSGLGDNEKLFF. Written as DNA, the CDR3 is TGTGCCAGCAGCGGGTTGGGAGATAATGAAAAACTGTTTTTT.

V and J are TRBV25-1 and TRBJ2-1; D gene uncertain. Germline values: CDR1 MGHDK, CDR2 SYGVNS. Trimming removed 6 bases from V and 0 bases from J, with 9 bases in between. This CDR3 spans 14 amino acids. CDR3 in amino acids: CASRAENSYNEQFF. The CDR3 nucleotides are TGTGCCAGCAGAGCAGAAAACTCCTACAATGAGCAGTTCTTC.